This record looks at one T cell receptor beta chain sequence and its context. The assay was immunoSEQ multiplex PCR, and TCRdb's table has in-frame clones only and misses some. The data hold 150,000 to 200,000 clones, with about 91% observed a single time. The data were taken from a study of control samples from healthy donors and cancer patients. Germline assignment: CDR1 KGHSY and CDR2 FQNENV. This CDR3 region has 13 residues. The V end lost 4 bases, the J end lost 0 bases, and 6 bases lay between the germline ends. The chain couples TRBV16 to TRBJ1-1; unclear D gene. This TCR derives from a woman aged 40-49 years in good health. Sequencing was carried out using blood. CDR3 DNA: TGTGCCAGCAGCCGTGACCTGAACACTGAAGCTTTCTTT. Translated, it gives CASSRDLNTEAFF.